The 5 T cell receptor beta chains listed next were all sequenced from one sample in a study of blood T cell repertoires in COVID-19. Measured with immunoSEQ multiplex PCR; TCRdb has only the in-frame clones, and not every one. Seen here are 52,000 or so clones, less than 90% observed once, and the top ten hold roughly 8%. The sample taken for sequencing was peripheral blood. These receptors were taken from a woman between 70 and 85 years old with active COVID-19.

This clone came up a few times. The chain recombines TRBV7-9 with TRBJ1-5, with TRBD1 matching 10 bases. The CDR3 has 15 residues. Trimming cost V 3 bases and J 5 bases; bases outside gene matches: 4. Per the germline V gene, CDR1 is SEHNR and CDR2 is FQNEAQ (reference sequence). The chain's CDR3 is CASSFSGQGDQPQHF. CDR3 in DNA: TGTGCCAGCAGCTTCTCCGGACAGGGGGATCAGCCCCAGCATTTT.

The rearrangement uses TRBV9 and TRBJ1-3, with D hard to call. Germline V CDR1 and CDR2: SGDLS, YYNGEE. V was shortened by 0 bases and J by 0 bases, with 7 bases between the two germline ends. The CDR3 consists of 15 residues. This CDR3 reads CASSVGSGSGNTIYF. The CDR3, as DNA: TGTGCCAGCAGCGTAGGTTCGGGCTCTGGAAACACCATATATTTT.

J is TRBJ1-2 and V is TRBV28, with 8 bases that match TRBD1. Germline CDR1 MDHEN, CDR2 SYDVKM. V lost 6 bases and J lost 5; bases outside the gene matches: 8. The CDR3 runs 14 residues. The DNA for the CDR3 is TGTGCCAGCAGCCTGGGGTACAGGGGGTATGGCTACACCTTC. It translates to CASSLGYRGYGYTF.

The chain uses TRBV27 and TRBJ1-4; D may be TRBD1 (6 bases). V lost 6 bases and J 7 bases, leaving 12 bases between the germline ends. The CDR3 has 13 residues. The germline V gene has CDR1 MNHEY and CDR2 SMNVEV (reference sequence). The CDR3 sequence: CASSWDKGEKLFF. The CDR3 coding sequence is TGTGCCAGCAGCTGGGACAAGGGTGAAAAACTGTTTTTT.

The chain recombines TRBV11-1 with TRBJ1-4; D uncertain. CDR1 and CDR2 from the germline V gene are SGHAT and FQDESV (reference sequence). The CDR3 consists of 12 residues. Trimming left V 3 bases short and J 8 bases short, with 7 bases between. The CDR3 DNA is TGTGCCAGCAGCTTCAGCGGGGAAAAACTGTTTTTT. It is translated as CASSFSGEKLFF.